These 4 T cell receptor beta chains were sequenced from one sample in a study of blood T cell repertoires in COVID-19. Method: immunoSEQ multiplex PCR; TCRdb's copy keeps in-frame clones and lacks some. The repertoire holds about 400,000 clones, with around nine tenths as singletons. Material for sequencing was peripheral blood. The receptors derive from a woman aged 30 to 39 with acute or convalescent COVID-19.

This chain joins TRBV4-1 and TRBJ1-5, with a possible D match to TRBD1 (6 bases). The germline gives CDR1 MGHRA, CDR2 YSYEKL. This CDR3 contains 16 residues. V was shortened by 3 bases and J by 1 base, with 13 bases between the two germline ends. In DNA form, the CDR3 reads TGCGCCAGCAGCCACACACAGGGATTGAGCAATCAGCCCCAGCATTTT. Translation gives CASSHTQGLSNQPQHF.

In this sample, this clone turned up a few times. The chain carries TRBV15 and TRBJ2-2; 14 bases fit TRBD2. Per the germline V gene, CDR1 is LNHNV and CDR2 is YYDKDF (reference sequence). V lost 4 bases and J lost 2; bases outside the gene matches: 6. The CDR3 is 18 amino acids. The CDR3 nucleotides are TGTGCCACCAGCACGGGACTAGCGGGGGCGGTAAACACCGGGGAGCTGTTTTTT. Amino acids: CATSTGLAGAVNTGELFF.

This chain connects TRBV5-6 to TRBJ2-7; a weak D match, TRBD2 (6 bases). Trimming shortened V by 2 bases and J by 3 bases, and 12 bases separated the two germline ends. The CDR3 has 14 amino acids. From germline, CDR1 is SGHDT and CDR2 YYEEEE. The CDR3: CASSFERAYYEQYF. CDR3 bases: TGTGCCAGCAGCTTTGAGCGGGCCTACTACGAGCAGTACTTC.

The chain employs TRBV29-1 and TRBJ1-2; tentatively, D is TRBD1 (6 bases). The CDR3 is 13 residues long. Germline CDR1 and CDR2: SQVTM and ANQGSEA. Trimming stripped 6 bases from V and 4 bases from J, with 15 bases between. CDR3 residues: CSVVTGSSYGYTF. CDR3 bases: TGCAGCGTAGTTACAGGGTCAAGCTATGGCTACACCTTC.